This entry lists 20 T cell receptor beta chains sequenced from one sample in a study of shared clonotypes between healthy human individuals. Assay used: immunoSEQ multiplex PCR; TCRdb lists only in-frame clones, some missing. The data hold around 1.4 million clones, with 98% observed a single time. The sequenced sample was naive CD4+ T cells sorted from blood. Described subset: CD45RA+ positively selected. The receptor source for this set is a man aged 25-45 years in good health.

The sample holds one count of this clone. The CDR3 DNA reads TGTGCCAGCAGACCCCGAGAGACTAGCGGGATTTACAATGAGCAGTTCTTC. It specifies CASRPRETSGIYNEQFF. The chain employs TRBV4-2 and TRBJ2-1; 11 bases are a match to TRBD2. Trimming cost V 6 bases and J 4 bases; bases outside gene matches: 11. The CDR3 is made up of 17 amino acids. Germline V gives CDR1 LGHNA, CDR2 YNFKEQ.

J is TRBJ2-5 and V is TRBV19, with 11 bases aligning to TRBD1. Germline loops: CDR1 LNHDA, CDR2 SQIVND (reference sequence). J gave up 4 bases and V 6 bases, and 13 bases lay outside the gene matches. The CDR3 has 17 residues. CDR3 amino acids: CASRTSLWTGGLETQYF. CDR3 nucleotides: TGTGCCAGTAGGACGAGCCTTTGGACAGGGGGCCTAGAGACCCAGTACTTC.

The DNA for the CDR3 is TGTGCCAGCAGTCGGGACACCGGGGAGCTGTTTTTT. It specifies CASSRDTGELFF. The rearrangement links TRBV7-3 to TRBJ2-2; D is unresolved. Trimming took off 6 bases at V and 3 bases at J, with 5 bases between the two ends. CDR3 length: 12 amino acids. Germline CDR1 and CDR2: SGHTA and FQGTGA.

The rearrangement uses TRBV14 and TRBJ2-1; TRBD2 aligns across 7 bases. This CDR3 region has 16 residues. The J segment lost 2 bases and the V segment lost 2 bases, leaving 6 bases of the junction unmatched. Germline V gene lookup returns CDR1 SGHDN and CDR2 FVKESK. This chain's CDR3 is CASSQRPGLPYNEQFF. The CDR3 DNA reads as TGTGCCAGCAGCCAAAGGCCGGGACTACCCTACAATGAGCAGTTCTTC.

In this sample, this clone turned up once. The genes are TRBV15 and TRBJ1-5, with 7 bases that match TRBD1. This CDR3 region has 16 residues. V shed 8 bases and J 2 bases; nucleotides not matched to a gene: 12. Germline-derived CDR1 and CDR2 are LNHNV and YYDKDF (reference sequence). The CDR3, as DNA: TGTGCCACCGGACAGGTCCCGGCACGACGCAATCAGCCCCAGCATTTT. As protein: CATGQVPARRNQPQHF.

The CDR3 loop reads CASSRGGGEKLFF. CDR3 bases: TGCGCCAGCAGCAGGGGAGGGGGAGAAAAACTGTTTTTT. This rearrangement joins TRBV5-1 to TRBJ1-4; D possibly corresponds to TRBD1 (6 bases). The V gene's germline CDR1 is SGHRS and CDR2 YFSETQ. V was clipped by 4 bases and J by 8 bases, with 12 bases between them. The CDR3 length is 13 residues.

The chain recombines TRBV27 with TRBJ1-5, with 7 bases matching TRBD1. CDR1 and CDR2 (germline): MNHEY, SMNVEV (reference sequence). V shed 5 bases and J 5 bases; nucleotides not matched to a gene: 6. The CDR3 has 14 amino acids. CDR3 residues: CASSLKTGYQPQHF. The CDR3 DNA is TGTGCCAGCAGTCTAAAGACAGGGTATCAGCCCCAGCATTTT.

J is TRBJ2-7 and V is TRBV18; D call uncertain. This CDR3 spans 13 amino acids. Germline V CDR1 and CDR2: KGHSH, LQKENI. The V end was cut by 3 bases, the J end by 2 bases, with 8 bases between. The CDR3: CASSPASTYEQYF. CDR3 nucleotides: TGTGCCAGCTCACCCGCGAGCACCTACGAGCAGTACTTC.

The chain carries TRBV29-1 and TRBJ1-1, with D uncertain. CDR3 length equals 11 residues. Germline V lookup: CDR1 SQVTM, CDR2 ANQGSEA. Trimming shortened V by 5 bases and J by 3 bases, and 7 bases separated the two germline ends. The CDR3 DNA reads as TGCAGCGTTAGAGCGTACACTGAAGCTTTCTTT. Protein sequence: CSVRAYTEAFF.

This clone was detected once. The rearrangement joins TRBV7-9 to TRBJ1-4; D might be TRBD1 (5 bases). The V gene's germline CDR1 is SEHNR and CDR2 FQNEAQ (reference sequence). CDR3 length: 13 residues. V was clipped by 5 bases and J by 6 bases, with 10 bases between them. The CDR3 region is CASSVDSYEKLFF. In DNA form, the CDR3 reads TGTGCCAGCAGCGTTGACAGCTATGAAAAACTGTTTTTT.

The count of this clone is one. The genes are TRBV2 and TRBJ1-2; D is unclear. The CDR3 totals 14 residues. Germline values: CDR1 SNHLY, CDR2 FYNNEI. The V end lost 8 bases, the J end lost 3 bases, and 16 bases lay between the germline ends. The CDR3 DNA reads TGTGCCAGCGAGCCGACCGGAAGGGACTATGGCTACACCTTC. Amino acid sequence: CASEPTGRDYGYTF.

The chain combines TRBV25-1 with TRBJ2-5, with a tentative D call TRBD2 (5 bases). The CDR3 is made up of 14 amino acids. V was clipped by 4 bases and J by 4 bases, with 13 bases between them. The germline CDR1 and CDR2 sequences are MGHDK and SYGVNS. The CDR3 loop is CASSGGLFGETQYF. The CDR3 DNA follows: TGTGCCAGCAGTGGAGGGTTATTCGGAGAGACCCAGTACTTC.

The chain links TRBV1 to TRBJ2-1; the table calls TRBD2, which could not be checked here. TRBV1 is termed a pseudogene. The CDR3 sequence is 16 residues long. The DNA for the CDR3 is TGCACCAGCAGCCCGTTTACTAGCGGGGACAGCAATGAGCAGTTCTTC. Amino acid sequence: CTSSPFTSGDSNEQFF.

The chain carries TRBV29-1 and TRBJ2-1; weak D call: TRBD2 (5 bases). The ends were cut back, 8 bases at V and 8 bases at J, with 13 bases in the middle. The CDR3 length is 11 residues. The V gene's germline CDR1 is SQVTM and CDR2 ANQGSEA. Here the CDR3 reads CSWSTGYEQFF. In DNA form, the CDR3 reads TGCAGCTGGAGCACGGGGTATGAGCAGTTCTTC.

The J gene is TRBJ2-7, the V gene TRBV30; perhaps D is TRBD1 or TRBD2 (5 bases each). Deletions cut 2 bases from V and 3 bases from J, with 14 bases between. Germline loops: CDR1 GTSNPN, CDR2 SVGIG (reference sequence). This CDR3 has 14 amino acids. The CDR3 sequence is CAWSRTGTNYEQYF. As DNA, the CDR3 is TGTGCCTGGAGTCGGACCGGGACCAACTACGAGCAGTACTTC.

The chain joins TRBV7-6 to TRBJ1-5; D not certain. The germline gives CDR1 SGHVS, CDR2 FNYEAQ. The CDR3 length is 14 residues. Trimming took off 2 bases at V and 5 bases at J, with 10 bases between the two ends. CDR3 nucleotides: TGTGCCAGCAGCTTAAGCGTTGGAGATCAGCCCCAGCATTTT. Translated: CASSLSVGDQPQHF.

On this clone itself: The identical CDR3 is also encoded by other nucleotide sequences in the sample. This sequence joins TRBV28 and TRBJ2-7; 7 nucleotides match TRBD1. The CDR3 runs to 12 residues. Germline values: CDR1 MDHEN, CDR2 SYDVKM. J gave up 1 base and V 6 bases, and 0 bases lay outside the gene matches. Written as DNA, the CDR3 is TGTGCCAGCAGACAGGGGTCCTACGAGCAGTACTTC. Translating it yields CASRQGSYEQYF.

The chain carries TRBV29-1 and TRBJ2-1; D tentatively reads TRBD1 or TRBD2 (5 bases each). Germline values: CDR1 SQVTM, CDR2 ANQGSEA. The CDR3 is made up of 13 amino acids. Trimming shortened V by 4 bases and J by 8 bases, and 15 bases separated the two germline ends. CDR3 protein: CSVVSAGWDEQFF. As DNA, the CDR3 is TGCAGCGTTGTTAGCGCAGGGTGGGATGAGCAGTTCTTC.

This sequence joins TRBV4-3 and TRBJ2-3; D is possibly TRBD2 (6 bases). The V gene lost 7 bases and the J gene lost 6 bases, with 20 bases spanning the gap. The CDR3 has 15 residues. CDR1 is LGHNA and CDR2 is YSLEER in the germline V gene. CDR3 region: CASTPRGGVMDTQYF. DNA for the CDR3: TGCGCCAGCACCCCCCGCGGAGGGGTCATGGATACGCAGTATTTT.

V usage is TRBV27 and J usage is TRBJ1-1; TRBD1 aligns across 7 bases. V lost 8 bases to trimming and J lost 5 bases; unmatched junction nucleotides: 11. The CDR3 covers 14 residues. Germline lookup yields CDR1 MNHEY and CDR2 SMNVEV (reference sequence). CDR3 nucleotide sequence: TGTGCCAGCCGCCTACAGGGGAGGGATACTGAAGCTTTCTTT. Protein: CASRLQGRDTEAFF.